This T cell receptor beta chain was sequenced in a study of regulatory T cells in long-lasting Graves disease. Building the TCR beta libraries relied on iRepertoire HTBI primers, and CDR3 regions underwent Arm-PCR. TCRdb itself ran the multiplex PCR reads through MiXCR, one entry per CDR3 protein. In the table there are some 450,000 distinct CDR3 sequences, 16% of which are singletons. Study conclusions and caveats: Accuracy may have been reduced by the small sample size.

There are many counts of this clonotype. Its antigen is not known. The germline gene is not matched at one end of the junction; a read error may be the cause. CDR1 is SGHTA, CDR2 FQGNSA, per germline. CDR3 size: 12 residues. As to time point: newly diagnosed GD, antithyroid drugs for less than 3 months. Making the TCR library involved RNA that had been extracted from PBMCs. The same data also contributed to another study, on T cells in Graves' hyperthyroidism and ophthalmopathy. According to that study: A 13 V-J model separated ophthalmopathy from stable hyperthyroidism. Prediction of ophthalmopathy progression came a median 6.5 months pre-onset.

This TCR came from a woman aged 25 to 39 with Graves disease. The rearrangement joins TRBV7-2 to TRBJ1-1; tentative D call: TRBD1 (5 bases). The starting material was peripheral blood mononuclear cells (PBMCs), obtained at new diagnosis, from a patient treated with antithyroid drugs. The CDR3 region is CASSLGGTIISF. The CDR3, as DNA: TGTGCCAGCAGCTTAGGCGGGACTATAATCAGCTTT.